The clone carrying this T cell receptor (beta chain) was recorded at least ten times. The CDR3 end is not reached by the read, which stops 3 residues before it; the germline J gene fills it in. The data originate from a study of T cell clonality in common variable immunodeficiency. Equal genomic DNA amounts from CVID and control samples were sequenced. Here immunoSEQ multiplex PCR was the method, and the copy in TCRdb shows in-frame clones only, minus some. The sample contains about 66,000 clones, none of them singletons. Most patients and controls had Caucasian heritage. V lost 6 bases and J 0 bases, leaving 11 bases between the germline ends. From germline, CDR1 is SGHTA and CDR2 FQGNSA. This CDR3 spans 15 amino acids.

The TCR originated in a person aged 18-70 years in good health. Material: peripheral blood mononuclear cells. This chain joins TRBV7-2 and TRBJ2-2; a possible D gene is TRBD1 (5 bases). CDR3 region: CASSQGRANTGELFF. Partial CDR3 DNA: TGTGCCAGCAGTCAGGGTCGGGCGAACACCGGGGAG.